These 20 T cell receptor beta chains were all obtained from the same sample, sequenced in a study of OX40 agonist ivuxolimab in advanced cancers. Assay used: immunoSEQ multiplex PCR; TCRdb lists only in-frame clones, some missing. The sample yields about 64,000 clones, almost 85% seen once. The sample consisted of CD4+ or CD8+ T cells sorted from blood, taken in a trial of the OX40 agonist ivuxolimab. These TCRs come from an adult with an advanced solid tumor such as melanoma, head and neck, liver or kidney cancer.

This clone came up a few times. The rearrangement links TRBV19 to TRBJ1-2; TRBD1 is a possible D gene (6 bases). Germline CDR1 LNHDA, CDR2 SQIVND (reference sequence). The CDR3 spans 17 residues. The ends were cut back, 5 bases at V and 5 bases at J, with 24 bases in the middle. The CDR3 spells CASSPYPRDKDRYGYTF. The CDR3 DNA reads as TGTGCCAGTAGTCCTTACCCCCGGGACAAGGATAGATATGGCTACACCTTC.

A few counts support this clone. The chain is built from TRBV7-9 and TRBJ1-1; D is unresolved. The V gene's germline CDR1 is SEHNR and CDR2 FQNEAQ (reference sequence). Between the trimmed V and J ends, which lost 0 bases and 4 bases, there was a span of 6 bases. This CDR3 comprises 13 residues. In DNA, the CDR3 is TGTGCCAGCAGCTTAGCGGAAGGCACTGAAGCTTTCTTT. This sequence encodes CASSLAEGTEAFF.

There are a few counts of this clone. The chain joins TRBV13 to TRBJ1-2; D might be TRBD1 (6 bases). Germline CDR1 and CDR2: PRHDT and FYEKMQ (reference sequence). The V and J ends lost 7 bases and 4 bases respectively, with 16 bases between them. The CDR3 runs to 14 residues. The CDR3 coding sequence is TGTGCCAGCAACCCCGGATTAGGGGGCTATGGCTACACCTTC. It encodes CASNPGLGGYGYTF.

The chain is built from TRBV27 and TRBJ1-2; 7 bases map to TRBD1. The junction had 4 bases not matched to a gene; V was cut back by 1 base and J by 8 bases. CDR3 length: 13 amino acids. Germline V CDR1 and CDR2: MNHEY, SMNVEV (reference sequence). This chain's CDR3 is CASSLWVGGGYTF. In DNA, the CDR3 is TGTGCCAGCAGTTTATGGGTAGGGGGCGGCTACACCTTC.

The chain combines TRBV7-8 with TRBJ1-1; D is uncertain. The V and J ends lost 5 bases and 0 bases respectively, with 13 bases between them. Germline-derived CDR1 and CDR2 are SGHVS and FQNEAQ. The CDR3 sequence is 15 residues long. CDR3 DNA sequence: TGTGCCAGCAGCCAGTCCGCGACCTTGAACACTGAAGCTTTCTTT. Protein product: CASSQSATLNTEAFF. Looking up the rest from reference TRBV7-8 and TRBJ1-1 gives the full variable domain: GAGVSQSPRYKVAKRGQDVALRCDPISGHVSLFWYQQALGQGPEFLTYFQNEAQLDKSGLPSDRFFAERPEGSVSTLKIQRTQQEDSAVYLCASSQSATLNTEAFFGQGTRLTVV.

The gene calls are TRBV11-1 and TRBJ2-5, with TRBD1 identical over 9 bases. The DNA end lines up better with TRBJ2-7; the J call may be wrong. There are 15 residues in the CDR3. The germline CDR1 and CDR2 sequences are SGHAT and FQDESV (reference sequence). In DNA, the CDR3 is TGTGCCAGCAGCTCAACCGGGACAGGGCCCGCCGAGCAGTACTTC. Protein product: CASSSTGTGPAEQYF.

The chain employs TRBV11-3 and TRBJ1-1; no firm D call. Germline loops: CDR1 SGHNT, CDR2 YENEEA. V was cut by 2 bases and J by 6 bases, with 10 bases left in between. The CDR3 consists of 13 residues. The CDR3 is CASSLSAAAEAFF. The CDR3 DNA is TGTGCCAGCAGCTTATCGGCCGCGGCTGAAGCTTTCTTT. The variable domain in full, completed from reference TRBV11-3 and TRBJ1-1, reads EAGVVQSPRYKIIEKKQPVAFWCNPISGHNTLYWYLQNLGQGPELLIRYENEEAVDDSQLPKDRFSAERLKGVDSTLKIQPAELGDSAVYLCASSLSAAAEAFFGQGTRLTVV.

The chain combines TRBV6-6 with TRBJ1-1; no firm D call. Germline CDR1 is MNHNY and CDR2 is SVGAGI (reference sequence). V was trimmed by 5 bases and J by 1 base, leaving 11 bases between them. This CDR3 is built from 14 residues. The CDR3 coding sequence is TGTGCCAGCAGTGGGTTGACTGGGAACACTGAAGCTTTCTTT. It specifies CASSGLTGNTEAFF.

The rearrangement joins TRBV27 to TRBJ2-7, with TRBD2 matching over 10 bases. The V gene's germline CDR1 is MNHEY and CDR2 SMNVEV (reference sequence). The CDR3 extends over 17 amino acids. V lost 5 bases to trimming and J lost 5 bases; unmatched junction nucleotides: 15. The CDR3 protein is CASSLYPSGRAGNEQYF. The CDR3 nucleotides are TGTGCCAGCAGTCTTTATCCAAGCGGGAGGGCAGGAAACGAGCAGTACTTC.

The chain employs TRBV5-4 and TRBJ1-1, with a tentative D call TRBD1 (5 bases). V was shortened by 5 bases and J by 2 bases, with 10 bases between the two germline ends. From germline, CDR1 is SGHNT and CDR2 YYREEE (reference sequence). The CDR3 totals 13 residues. DNA for the CDR3: TGTGCCAGCAGGGGGCAGGATAACACTGAAGCTTTCTTT. Its protein product is CASRGQDNTEAFF.

This clone was counted a few times. The chain carries TRBV9 and TRBJ2-3, with 8 nucleotides matching TRBD1. With 4 bases clipped from V and 6 bases from J, the junction kept 13 bases outside the gene matches. Germline CDR1 is SGDLS and CDR2 is YYNGEE. The CDR3 covers 16 residues. The CDR3: CASSPRLGQGADTQYF. In nucleotides, the CDR3 is TGTGCCAGCAGCCCCCGGCTGGGGCAGGGGGCTGATACGCAGTATTTT. The entire variable domain, with the rest obtained from reference TRBV9 and TRBJ2-3, is as follows: DSGVTQTPKHLITATGQRVTLRCSPRSGDLSVYWYQQSLDQGLQFLIQYYNGEERAKGNILERFSAQQFPDLHSELNLSSLELGDSALYFCASSPRLGQGADTQYFGPGTRLTVL.

The chain recombines TRBV11-3 with TRBJ1-4; tentatively, D is TRBD1 (5 bases). CDR1 is SGHNT, CDR2 YENEEA, per germline. CDR3 length equals 14 residues. Trimming pared 4 bases from V and 0 bases from J, leaving 6 bases between. The CDR3 DNA sequence: TGTGCCAGCAGCTACAGGCCAACTAATGAAAAACTGTTTTTT. Encoded protein: CASSYRPTNEKLFF.

This chain links TRBV15 with TRBJ1-1; D gene uncertain. The CDR3 consists of 15 residues. V was shortened by 4 bases and J by 1 base, with 13 bases between the two germline ends. From germline, CDR1 is LNHNV and CDR2 YYDKDF (reference sequence). CDR3 coding DNA: TGTGCCACCAGCAACTTTGAGCGGGGGAACACTGAAGCTTTCTTT. Its protein is CATSNFERGNTEAFF. Combining the CDR3 with reference TRBV15 and TRBJ1-1 gives the whole variable domain DAMVIQNPRYQVTQFGKPVTLSCSQTLNHNVMYWYQQKSSQAPKLLFHYYDKDFNNEADTPDNFQSRRPNTSFCFLDIRSPGLGDTAMYLCATSNFERGNTEAFFGQGTRLTVV.

This clone has more than one count but fewer than ten. Other DNA sequences in the same sample also yield this CDR3. The gene calls are TRBV9 and TRBJ2-5; 10 bases fit TRBD2. With 0 bases clipped from V and 5 bases from J, the junction kept 4 bases outside the gene matches. The CDR3 loop spans 15 amino acids. Germline lookup yields CDR1 SGDLS and CDR2 YYNGEE. This chain's CDR3 is CASSVGAGGGETQYF. The CDR3 DNA reads as TGTGCCAGCAGCGTAGGAGCGGGAGGGGGCGAGACCCAGTACTTC.

The chain has TRBV5-4 and TRBJ2-3; 12 positions match TRBD2. CDR1 and CDR2 from the germline V gene are SGHNT and YYREEE (reference sequence). V trimming: 1 base; J trimming: 3 bases; junction bases outside the gene matches: 3. The CDR3 consists of 16 residues. Here the CDR3 DNA reads TGTGCCAGCAGCTTGTGGCTAGCGGGAGGGACAGATACGCAGTATTTT. It specifies CASSLWLAGGTDTQYF.

This clone has just one count. The chain links TRBV28 to TRBJ2-7; no firm D call. This CDR3 comprises 11 residues. V dropped 4 bases and J dropped 3 bases, with 4 bases sitting between them. Germline lookup yields CDR1 MDHEN and CDR2 SYDVKM. The CDR3 spells CASSYHYEQYF. The CDR3 coding sequence is TGTGCCAGCAGTTACCACTACGAGCAGTACTTC. Full variable domain (outside the CDR3, taken from reference TRBV28 and TRBJ2-7): DVKVTQSSRYLVKRTGEKVFLECVQDMDHENMFWYRQDPGLGLRLIYFSYDVKMKEKGDIPEGYSVSREKKERFSLILESASTNQTSMYLCASSYHYEQYFGPGTRLTVT.

The chain links TRBV14 to TRBJ1-6, with 10 nucleotides matching TRBD1. V lost 5 bases, J lost 10 bases, and 8 bases stayed unmatched. Per germline, CDR1 SGHDN and CDR2 FVKESK. CDR3 length: 15 residues. CDR3 bases: TGTGCCAGCAGCTTTTCGACAGGGGGCCGATCACCCCTCCACTTT. Protein product: CASSFSTGGRSPLHF.

V is TRBV5-1 and J is TRBJ2-3; 10 bases are a match to TRBD2. Per germline, CDR1 SGHRS and CDR2 YFSETQ. CDR3 length: 15 residues. The ends lost 4 bases at V and 6 bases at J; junction bases unmatched: 8. Here the CDR3 DNA reads TGCGCCAGCAGCCCTGGGACTAGCGAGGGGGATACGCAGTATTTT. Its translation: CASSPGTSEGDTQYF.

This chain connects TRBV10-3 to TRBJ1-1, with TRBD1 identical over 7 bases. Germline loops: CDR1 ENHRY, CDR2 SYGVKD. V was pared by 0 bases and J by 9 bases, with 4 bases of the junction left unmatched. The CDR3 contains 13 residues. Here the CDR3 DNA reads TGTGCCATCAGTGAGTCCGGGACAGAGAAAGCTTTCTTT. As protein: CAISESGTEKAFF.

V is TRBV15 and J is TRBJ2-3; 10 nucleotides align to TRBD2. V lost 3 bases to trimming and J lost 0 bases; unmatched junction nucleotides: 18. The CDR3 extends over 21 amino acids. Germline assignment: CDR1 LNHNV and CDR2 YYDKDF (reference sequence). CDR3: CATSSRITTSGELHSTDTQYF. The CDR3 DNA is TGTGCCACCAGCAGCAGAATAACCACTAGCGGGGAACTTCATAGCACAGATACGCAGTATTTT.